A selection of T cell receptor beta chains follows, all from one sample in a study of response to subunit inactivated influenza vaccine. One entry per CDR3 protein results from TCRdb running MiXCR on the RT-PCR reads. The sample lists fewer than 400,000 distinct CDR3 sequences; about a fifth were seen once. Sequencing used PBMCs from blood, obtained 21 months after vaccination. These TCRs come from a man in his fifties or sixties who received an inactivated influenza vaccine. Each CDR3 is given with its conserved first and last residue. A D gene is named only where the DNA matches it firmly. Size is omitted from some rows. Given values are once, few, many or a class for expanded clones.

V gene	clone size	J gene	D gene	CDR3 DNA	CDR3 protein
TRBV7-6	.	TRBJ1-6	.	TGTGCCAGCAGCCCCGCGCACCCGGATAATTCACCCCTCCACTTT	CASSPAHPDNSPLHF
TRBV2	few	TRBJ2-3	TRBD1	TGTGCCAGCGAGACCGGGACAGGAGACACAGATACGCAGTATTTT	CASETGTGDTDTQYF
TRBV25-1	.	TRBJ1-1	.	TGTGCCAGCAGTGAAGGACAGACTACTGAAGCTTTCTTT	CASSEGQTTEAFF
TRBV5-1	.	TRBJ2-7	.	TGCGCCAGCAGCTTGGCTGGGCAGCGGATCTCCTACGAGCAGTACTTC	CASSLAGQRISYEQYF
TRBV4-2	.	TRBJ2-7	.	TGTGCCAGCAGCCAAGCCACTAACGAGCAGTACTTC	CASSQATNEQYF
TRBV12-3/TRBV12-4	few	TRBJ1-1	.	TGTGCCAGCAGTTTCCGTCCCTCTTCTGAAGCTTTCTTT	CASSFRPSSEAFF
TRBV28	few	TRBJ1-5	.	TGTGCCAGCAGTTCCGCCAGGGTATATAGCAATCAGCCCCAGCATTTT	CASSSARVYSNQPQHF
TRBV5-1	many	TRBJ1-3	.	TGCGCCAGCAGCTTGGGGTCGGGGACTGGAAACACCATATATTTT	CASSLGSGTGNTIYF
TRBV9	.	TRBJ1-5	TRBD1	TGTGCCAGCAGCACCGGGACAGGGGGGCGGCCCCAGCATTTT	CASSTGTGGRPQHF
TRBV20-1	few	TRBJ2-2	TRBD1	TGCAGTGCTAGAAAGGTTCAGGGGGCGGCCGGGGAGCTGTTTTTT	CSARKVQGAAGELFF
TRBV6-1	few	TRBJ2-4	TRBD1	TGTGCCAGCAGTAGGAATGGACAGGGAGAGGCCATTCAGTACTTC	CASSRNGQGEAIQYF
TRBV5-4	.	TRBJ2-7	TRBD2	TGTGCCAGCAGCTCCATCGCGCGGGAGGTTAGCGCCTACGAGCAGTACTTC	CASSSIAREVSAYEQYF
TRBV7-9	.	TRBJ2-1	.	TGTGCCAGCAGCTTAGCTCCCAGGGACCCTTACAATGAGCAGTTCTTC	CASSLAPRDPYNEQFF
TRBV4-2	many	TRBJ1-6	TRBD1	TGTGCCAGCAGCCAAAACGGACAGGGAAATTCACCCCTCCACTTT	CASSQNGQGNSPLHF
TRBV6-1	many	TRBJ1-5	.	TGTGCCAGCACCCTGGGAGGAGATAGCAATCAGCCCCAGCATTTT	CASTLGGDSNQPQHF
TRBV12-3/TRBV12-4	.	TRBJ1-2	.	TGTGCCCGCAGTGCGGACCTTCGCAGCGTGCTTAACTATGGCTACACCTTC	CARSADLRSVLNYGYTF
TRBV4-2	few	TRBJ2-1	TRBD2	TGTGCCAGCAGCCAAGAACCGGGACTAGCGTCCTACAATGAGCAGTTCTTC	CASSQEPGLASYNEQFF
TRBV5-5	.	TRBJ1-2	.	TGTGCCAGCAGCTCTGGGACGGGGCTGAATGTCTACACCTTC	CASSSGTGLNVYTF
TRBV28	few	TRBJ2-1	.	TGTGCCAGCAGTTTGGCTAGCGTGGGCAATGAGCAGTTCTTC	CASSLASVGNEQFF
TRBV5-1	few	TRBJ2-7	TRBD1	TGCGCCAGCAGCGAAGGGACAGGGGGTGAGCAGTACTTC	CASSEGTGGEQYF
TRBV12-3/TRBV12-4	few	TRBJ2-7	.	TGTGCCAGCAGTTTTTCGGGTCCTGGAGACGAGCAGTACTTC	CASSFSGPGDEQYF
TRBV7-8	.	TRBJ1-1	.	TGTGCCAGCAGCTCCCTGGCCGGGAACACTGAAGCTTTCTTT	CASSSLAGNTEAFF
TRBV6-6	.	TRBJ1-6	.	TGTGCCAGCAGTTACGGGAATTCACCCCTCCACTTT	CASSYGNSPLHF
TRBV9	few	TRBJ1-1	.	TGTGCCAGCAGCTCAGAGGAGGGTAGGAACACTGAAGCTTTCTTT	CASSSEEGRNTEAFF
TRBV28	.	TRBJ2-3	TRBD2	TGTGCCAGCAGCCTGGAGGGGACTAGCGGAACTAGCACAGATACGCAGTATTTT	CASSLEGTSGTSTDTQYF
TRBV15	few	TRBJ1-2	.	TGTGCCACCAGCAGAGATTCAGGATCGGGTGGCTACACCTTC	CATSRDSGSGGYTF
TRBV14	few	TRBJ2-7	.	TGTGCCAGCAGCCAGGTGAAGGGTAACTCCTACGAGCAGTACTTC	CASSQVKGNSYEQYF
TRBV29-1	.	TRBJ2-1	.	TGCAGCGTTCGTCACGGGGGTTTTTCAGATGAGCAGTTCTTC	CSVRHGGFSDEQFF
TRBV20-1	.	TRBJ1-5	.	TGCAGTGTCACCAACGGAGATCAGCCCCAGCATTTT	CSVTNGDQPQHF
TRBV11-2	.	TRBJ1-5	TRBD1	TGTGCCAGCAGTCACGGACAGGGGGGGTATCAGCCCCAGCATTTT	CASSHGQGGYQPQHF
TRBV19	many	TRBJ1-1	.	TGTGCCAGTAGTATGCCGGGACATGTGAACACTGAAGCTTTCTTT	CASSMPGHVNTEAFF
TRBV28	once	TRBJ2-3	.	TGTGCCAGCAGTTTAGGGCGGACCCTAAGCACAGATACGCAGTATTTT	CASSLGRTLSTDTQYF
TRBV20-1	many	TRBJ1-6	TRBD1	TGCAGTGCTATACCGGGACAGAATTCACCCCTCCACTTT	CSAIPGQNSPLHF
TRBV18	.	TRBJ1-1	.	TGTGCCAGCTCACAGTCGCGGCTACCGAACACTGAAGCTTTCTTT	CASSQSRLPNTEAFF
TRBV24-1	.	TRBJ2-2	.	TGTGCCACCAGCCGGGACGGCGTGAACACCGGGGAGCTGTTTTTT	CATSRDGVNTGELFF
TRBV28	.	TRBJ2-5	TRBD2	TGTGCCAGCAGTTTACTTAGCGGGGGGGGGGAGACCCAGTACTTC	CASSLLSGGGETQYF
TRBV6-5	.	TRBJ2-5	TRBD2	TGTGCCAGCAGTTACGTGGCGGGGGGGCCCCCGGAGACCCAGTACTTC	CASSYVAGGPPETQYF
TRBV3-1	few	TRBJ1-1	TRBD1	TGTGCCAGCAGCCCCCGACAGGGCTCGGGGGAGAACACTGAAGCTTTCTTT	CASSPRQGSGENTEAFF
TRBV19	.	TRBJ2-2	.	TGTGCCAGTAGTATAGAGGGCTGGGGGGAGCTGTTTTTT	CASSIEGWGELFF
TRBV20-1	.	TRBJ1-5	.	TGCAGTGCTGTTACAGGGTTGGGCAATCAGACCCAGCATTTT	CSAVTGLGNQTQHF
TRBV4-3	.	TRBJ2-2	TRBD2	TGCGCCAGCAGCCAACTCTTCACTAGCGGGGGGAACACCGGGGAGCTGTTTTTT	CASSQLFTSGGNTGELFF
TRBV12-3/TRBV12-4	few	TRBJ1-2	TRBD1	TGTGCCAGCAGTTCCAAGACAGGGGGCTCCGTTGGCTACACCTTC	CASSSKTGGSVGYTF
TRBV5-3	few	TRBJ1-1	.	TGTGCCAGAAGCCCCCTACAGGGACTCGTTGAAGCTTTCTTT	CARSPLQGLVEAFF
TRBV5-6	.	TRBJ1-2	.	TGTGCCAGCAGCTTTCCGGCGAACTATGGCTACACCTTC	CASSFPANYGYTF
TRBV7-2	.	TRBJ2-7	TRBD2	TGTGCCAGCAGCTTAGATAGTAGCGGGGGGTACGAGCAGTACTTC	CASSLDSSGGYEQYF
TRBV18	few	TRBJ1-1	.	TGTGCCACCTCATCGTCCGGGGGCGCGGGCACTGAAGCTTTCTTT	CATSSSGGAGTEAFF
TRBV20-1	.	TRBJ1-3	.	TGCAGTGCTAGTGACAGGCTAGGATCTGGAAACACCATATATTTT	CSASDRLGSGNTIYF
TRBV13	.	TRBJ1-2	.	TGTGCCAGCAGCTTAGCTGACTTCCGTGGCTACACCTTC	CASSLADFRGYTF
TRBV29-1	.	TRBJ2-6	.	TGCAGCGTTGTAACAGGCCATTCTGGGGCCAACGTCCTGACTTTC	CSVVTGHSGANVLTF
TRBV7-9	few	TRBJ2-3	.	TGTGCCAGCAGCCCAGGGGCGGGAGATGATACGCAGTATTTT	CASSPGAGDDTQYF
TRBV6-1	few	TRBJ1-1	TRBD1	TGTGCCAGCCTTCCCCGGGACAGGGTAATTGAAGCTTTCTTT	CASLPRDRVIEAFF
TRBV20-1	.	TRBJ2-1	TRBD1	TGCAGTGCTAGCGCTCCCTTCGGGACAGGGGATAATGAGCAGTTCTTC	CSASAPFGTGDNEQFF
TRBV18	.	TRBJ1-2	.	TGTGCCAGCTCACCACCGGGCAGGGCGGATGGCTACACCTTC	CASSPPGRADGYTF